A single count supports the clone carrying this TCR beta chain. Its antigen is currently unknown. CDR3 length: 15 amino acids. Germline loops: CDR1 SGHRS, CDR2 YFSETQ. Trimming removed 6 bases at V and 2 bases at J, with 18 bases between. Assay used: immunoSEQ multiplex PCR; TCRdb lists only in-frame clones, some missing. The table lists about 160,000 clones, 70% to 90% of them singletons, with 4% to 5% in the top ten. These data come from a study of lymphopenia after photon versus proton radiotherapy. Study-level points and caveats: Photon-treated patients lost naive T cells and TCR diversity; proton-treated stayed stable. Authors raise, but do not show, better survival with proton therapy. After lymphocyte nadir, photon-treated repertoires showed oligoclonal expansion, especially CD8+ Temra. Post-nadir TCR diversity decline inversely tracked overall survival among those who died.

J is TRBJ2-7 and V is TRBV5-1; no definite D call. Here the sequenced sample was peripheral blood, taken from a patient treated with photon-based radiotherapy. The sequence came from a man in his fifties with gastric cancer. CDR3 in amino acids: CASKLDRTDAYEQYF. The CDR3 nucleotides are TGCGCCAGCAAGCTTGATCGGACGGACGCCTACGAGCAGTACTTC.